This T cell receptor beta chain was retrieved from a study of T cells after posttransplantation cyclophosphamide. This related bone marrow graft donor gave peripheral blood on the day of marrow donation. The data were produced by immunoSEQ multiplex PCR, yet TCRdb's version contains in-frame clones alone and is incomplete. This sample has tens of thousands of clones, each found more than once. The sample holds many counts of this clone. The CDR3 runs to 13 residues. Germline V gene sequence: CDR1 MGHRA, CDR2 YSYEKL. Trimming took 4 bases from V and 5 from J; bases not matched to a gene: 3. The sequenced sample was PBMCs. The clonotype comes from a man aged 40-49 years in good health, CMV-negative, and a related stem cell transplant donor. The J gene is TRBJ1-2, the V gene TRBV4-1; 8 positions match TRBD1. The DNA of the CDR3 is TGCGCCAGCAGCCGCGGACAGGGTTATGGCTACACCTTC. As protein: CASSRGQGYGYTF.